This is a list of T cell receptor beta chains from one sample in a study of cytomegalovirus exposure and HLA in healthy donors. This table comes from immunoSEQ multiplex PCR, and its TCRdb copy is limited to in-frame clones, with some not included. Altogether about 84,000 clones are present, 70% to 90% being singletons, with the ten largest covering roughly 2.3%. The source material was PBMCs. The receptor set was obtained from a man younger than 30 in good health and CMV-seronegative. The CDR3 runs from the conserved cysteine through the conserved F or W. A D gene is named only where the DNA matches it firmly. Not all rows give a size; the values are once, few, many and, for expanded clones, a class.

clone size: -; J gene: TRBJ1-1; D gene: -; V gene: TRBV6-5; CDR3 protein: CASRNRADTEAFF; CDR3 DNA: TGTGCCAGCAGAAACAGGGCAGACACTGAAGCTTTCTTT
clone size: once; J gene: TRBJ2-2; D gene: TRBD1; V gene: TRBV7-8; CDR3 protein: CASSLRGQGRLAGELFF; CDR3 DNA: TGTGCCAGCAGCTTGAGGGGACAGGGAAGACTAGCCGGGGAGCTGTTTTTT
clone size: -; J gene: TRBJ1-1; D gene: -; V gene: TRBV19; CDR3 protein: CASSIWRERANTEAFF; CDR3 DNA: TGTGCCAGTAGTATTTGGAGGGAGCGGGCGAACACTGAAGCTTTCTTT
clone size: -; J gene: TRBJ2-1; D gene: TRBD2; V gene: TRBV12-5; CDR3 protein: CASGLGPRGGEQFF; CDR3 DNA: TGTGCTAGTGGTTTGGGCCCCCGGGGGGGTGAGCAGTTCTTC
clone size: -; J gene: TRBJ2-7; D gene: TRBD1; V gene: TRBV28; CDR3 protein: CASRQGLAYEQYF; CDR3 DNA: TGTGCCAGCAGACAGGGGTTGGCCTACGAGCAGTACTTC
clone size: -; J gene: TRBJ2-5; D gene: -; V gene: TRBV5-1; CDR3 protein: CASTTNQETQYF; CDR3 DNA: TGCGCCAGCACTACCAACCAAGAGACCCAGTACTTC
clone size: -; J gene: TRBJ2-1; D gene: TRBD2; V gene: TRBV19; CDR3 protein: CASTLDPPSGVYNEQFF; CDR3 DNA: TGTGCCAGTACCCTAGATCCCCCTAGCGGGGTATACAATGAGCAGTTCTTC
clone size: -; J gene: TRBJ2-5; D gene: TRBD1; V gene: TRBV28; CDR3 protein: CASSFAGGETQYF; CDR3 DNA: TGTGCCAGCAGTTTCGCAGGGGGTGAGACCCAGTACTTC
clone size: -; J gene: TRBJ1-6; D gene: TRBD1; V gene: TRBV18; CDR3 protein: CASSPLTGESSPLHF; CDR3 DNA: TGTGCCAGCTCACCACTGACAGGGGAGTCTTCACCCCTCCACTTT
clone size: -; J gene: TRBJ1-4; D gene: -; V gene: TRBV4-1; CDR3 protein: CASSPLGGIIEKLFF; CDR3 DNA: TGCGCCAGCAGCCCCCTGGGGGGTATTATTGAAAAACTGTTTTTT
clone size: -; J gene: TRBJ1-5; D gene: -; V gene: TRBV28; CDR3 protein: CAIRVGGNQPQHF; CDR3 DNA: TGTGCCATCCGGGTGGGGGGAAATCAGCCCCAGCATTTT
clone size: -; J gene: TRBJ1-2; D gene: TRBD1; V gene: TRBV4-3; CDR3 protein: CASSQDKGTGRGYTF; CDR3 DNA: TGCGCCAGCAGCCAAGATAAGGGGACAGGGCGTGGCTACACCTTC
clone size: -; J gene: TRBJ2-1; D gene: TRBD2; V gene: TRBV29-1; CDR3 protein: CSVGTIAGGRRYNEQFF; CDR3 DNA: TGCAGCGTTGGGACCATAGCGGGAGGGCGTCGGTACAATGAGCAGTTCTTC
clone size: few; J gene: TRBJ1-5; D gene: -; V gene: TRBV7-9; CDR3 protein: CASSLFVGPQHF; CDR3 DNA: TGTGCCAGCAGCTTATTTGTCGGGCCCCAGCATTTT
clone size: -; J gene: TRBJ2-1; D gene: -; V gene: TRBV4-1; CDR3 protein: CASSQAYGGGSSYNEQFF; CDR3 DNA: TGCGCCAGCAGCCAAGCTTATGGCGGAGGGAGCTCCTACAATGAGCAGTTCTTC
clone size: once; J gene: TRBJ2-1; D gene: -; V gene: TRBV2; CDR3 protein: CASNPDYNEQFF; CDR3 DNA: TGTGCCAGCAATCCAGACTACAATGAGCAGTTCTTC
clone size: -; J gene: TRBJ2-2; D gene: TRBD2; V gene: TRBV19; CDR3 protein: CASRLAGTGELFF; CDR3 DNA: TGTGCCAGCAGACTAGCGGGAACCGGGGAGCTGTTTTTT
clone size: -; J gene: TRBJ2-1; D gene: TRBD2; V gene: TRBV27; CDR3 protein: CASSPTSGGRNEQFF; CDR3 DNA: TGTGCCAGCAGTCCCACTAGCGGGGGGAGGAATGAGCAGTTCTTC
clone size: -; J gene: TRBJ1-2; D gene: TRBD1; V gene: TRBV30; CDR3 protein: CAWSAGTGANYGYTF; CDR3 DNA: TGTGCCTGGAGTGCTGGGACAGGGGCTAACTATGGCTACACCTTC
clone size: -; J gene: TRBJ2-5; D gene: TRBD2; V gene: TRBV7-9; CDR3 protein: CASSSDLGRLAGVRETQYF; CDR3 DNA: TGTGCCAGCAGCTCCGACCTAGGTAGACTAGCGGGAGTGAGAGAGACCCAGTACTTC
clone size: once; J gene: TRBJ1-2; D gene: -; V gene: TRBV9; CDR3 protein: CASSVVGARTYTF; CDR3 DNA: TGTGCCAGCAGCGTAGTAGGGGCCAGGACCTACACCTTC
clone size: -; J gene: TRBJ1-4; D gene: TRBD1; V gene: TRBV15; CDR3 protein: CATSRGGQGDEKLFF; CDR3 DNA: TGTGCCACCAGCAGAGGAGGACAGGGGGACGAAAAACTGTTTTTT
clone size: -; J gene: TRBJ1-3; D gene: TRBD1; V gene: TRBV18; CDR3 protein: CASSLGQGRSGNTIYF; CDR3 DNA: TGTGCCAGCTCACTCGGACAGGGAAGATCTGGAAACACCATATATTTT
clone size: -; J gene: TRBJ2-7; D gene: TRBD2; V gene: TRBV7-2; CDR3 protein: CASSLEVGGGGGNEQYF; CDR3 DNA: TGTGCCAGCAGCTTAGAGGTTGGTGGGGGGGGAGGTAACGAGCAGTACTTC
clone size: -; J gene: TRBJ2-3; D gene: -; V gene: TRBV9; CDR3 protein: CASSNSLHSSTDTQYF; CDR3 DNA: TGTGCCAGCAGCAATAGTCTCCACTCTAGCACAGATACGCAGTATTTT
clone size: -; J gene: TRBJ2-1; D gene: TRBD2; V gene: TRBV7-9; CDR3 protein: CASSPTSGQYNEQFF; CDR3 DNA: TGTGCCAGCAGTCCAACTAGCGGACAATACAATGAGCAGTTCTTC
clone size: -; J gene: TRBJ2-1; D gene: TRBD2; V gene: TRBV18; CDR3 protein: CASSPPGLAGANNEQFF; CDR3 DNA: TGTGCCAGCTCACCACCGGGACTAGCGGGAGCGAACAATGAGCAGTTCTTC
clone size: -; J gene: TRBJ1-1; D gene: -; V gene: TRBV28; CDR3 protein: CASSKSWSEAFF; CDR3 DNA: TGTGCCAGCAGCAAATCCTGGAGTGAAGCTTTCTTT
clone size: -; J gene: TRBJ2-1; D gene: TRBD2; V gene: TRBV15; CDR3 protein: CATSREAGLAGGNQFF; CDR3 DNA: TGTGCCACCAGCAGAGAGGCGGGACTAGCGGGAGGTAATCAGTTCTTC
clone size: -; J gene: TRBJ1-3; D gene: TRBD1; V gene: TRBV6-4; CDR3 protein: CASSRQGANTIYF; CDR3 DNA: TGTGCCAGCTCTCGGCAGGGGGCGAACACCATATATTTT
clone size: -; J gene: TRBJ1-5; D gene: TRBD1; V gene: TRBV19; CDR3 protein: CASRGQGNQPQHF; CDR3 DNA: TGTGCCAGTAGGGGACAGGGCAATCAGCCCCAGCATTTT
clone size: -; J gene: TRBJ2-3; D gene: -; V gene: TRBV28; CDR3 protein: CASSLTPRSDTQYF; CDR3 DNA: TGTGCCAGCAGCCTGACTCCACGGTCAGATACGCAGTATTTT
clone size: -; J gene: TRBJ1-1; D gene: TRBD1; V gene: TRBV13; CDR3 protein: CASSSWTGVNTEAFF; CDR3 DNA: TGTGCCAGCAGCTCATGGACAGGGGTGAACACTGAAGCTTTCTTT
clone size: -; J gene: TRBJ2-1; D gene: -; V gene: TRBV27; CDR3 protein: CATRSGGNNEQFF; CDR3 DNA: TGTGCCACCCGTTCCGGGGGAAACAATGAGCAGTTCTTC
clone size: -; J gene: TRBJ2-1; D gene: TRBD2; V gene: TRBV28; CDR3 protein: CASWEASGSGEQFF; CDR3 DNA: TGTGCCTCCTGGGAGGCTAGCGGGAGCGGTGAGCAGTTCTTC
clone size: few; J gene: TRBJ2-1; D gene: TRBD2; V gene: TRBV15; CDR3 protein: CATSRRGPAGRNEQFF; CDR3 DNA: TGTGCCACCAGCAGACGAGGTCCCGCCGGGAGGAATGAGCAGTTCTTC
clone size: -; J gene: TRBJ2-7; D gene: TRBD2; V gene: TRBV5-1; CDR3 protein: CASSLRTRLAEVISYEQYF; CDR3 DNA: TGCGCCAGCAGCCTTAGAACAAGACTAGCGGAGGTTATTTCCTACGAGCAGTACTTC
clone size: -; J gene: TRBJ1-2; D gene: -; V gene: TRBV29-1; CDR3 protein: CSATKQENYGYTF; CDR3 DNA: TGCAGCGCAACCAAACAGGAAAACTATGGCTACACCTTC
clone size: -; J gene: TRBJ2-3; D gene: TRBD1; V gene: TRBV7-9; CDR3 protein: CASSPGQGHTDTQYF; CDR3 DNA: TGTGCTAGCAGCCCGGGACAGGGGCACACAGATACGCAGTATTTT
clone size: once; J gene: TRBJ1-4; D gene: -; V gene: TRBV2; CDR3 protein: CASSVSGVKEKLFF; CDR3 DNA: TGTGCCAGCAGTGTATCAGGGGTTAAAGAAAAACTGTTTTTT
clone size: -; J gene: TRBJ1-1; D gene: -; V gene: TRBV10-3; CDR3 protein: CAIGLGEDTEAFF; CDR3 DNA: TGTGCCATCGGGCTCGGGGAGGACACTGAAGCTTTCTTT
clone size: few; J gene: TRBJ1-2; D gene: -; V gene: TRBV28; CDR3 protein: CASRQVSNYGYTF; CDR3 DNA: TGTGCCAGTCGACAGGTTTCTAACTATGGCTACACCTTC
clone size: -; J gene: TRBJ2-3; D gene: -; V gene: TRBV11-2; CDR3 protein: CASSLWGGTDTQYF; CDR3 DNA: TGTGCCAGCAGCTTATGGGGGGGCACAGATACGCAGTATTTT
clone size: once; J gene: TRBJ1-3; D gene: -; V gene: TRBV5-1; CDR3 protein: CASSLEGLFSGNTIYF; CDR3 DNA: TGCGCCAGCAGCTTGGAGGGACTGTTCTCTGGAAACACCATATATTTT
clone size: -; J gene: TRBJ1-5; D gene: TRBD1; V gene: TRBV7-8; CDR3 protein: CASSENRGHQPQHF; CDR3 DNA: TGTGCCAGCAGCGAAAACAGGGGGCATCAGCCCCAGCATTTT
clone size: -; J gene: TRBJ1-1; D gene: -; V gene: TRBV5-8; CDR3 protein: CASSENVAPRTEAFF; CDR3 DNA: TGTGCCAGCAGCGAAAATGTAGCGCCGCGAACTGAAGCTTTCTTT
clone size: -; J gene: TRBJ2-3; D gene: -; V gene: TRBV2; CDR3 protein: CASRRGADTQYF; CDR3 DNA: TGTGCCAGCAGGAGAGGTGCAGATACGCAGTATTTT
clone size: -; J gene: TRBJ1-5; D gene: -; V gene: TRBV11-2; CDR3 protein: CASSWEGALNQPQHF; CDR3 DNA: TGTGCCAGCAGCTGGGAGGGTGCCCTCAATCAGCCCCAGCATTTT
clone size: -; J gene: TRBJ2-7; D gene: -; V gene: TRBV25-1; CDR3 protein: CASSESKGHQYF; CDR3 DNA: TGTGCCAGCAGTGAATCCAAGGGGCATCAGTACTTC
clone size: -; J gene: TRBJ1-1; D gene: -; V gene: TRBV28; CDR3 protein: CASSVGSITPEAFF; CDR3 DNA: TGTGCCAGCTCGGTTGGTTCGATCACCCCTGAAGCTTTCTTT
clone size: -; J gene: TRBJ1-3; D gene: -; V gene: TRBV5-4; CDR3 protein: CASSDPNSGNTIYF; CDR3 DNA: TGTGCCAGCAGCGATCCTAACTCTGGAAACACCATATATTTT
clone size: -; J gene: TRBJ2-7; D gene: -; V gene: TRBV11-2; CDR3 protein: CASSLAGLKQYF; CDR3 DNA: TGTGCCAGCAGCTTAGCGGGTCTAAAGCAGTACTTC
clone size: once; J gene: TRBJ2-2; D gene: TRBD2; V gene: TRBV15; CDR3 protein: CATSRVSAGARTGELFF; CDR3 DNA: TGTGCCACCAGCAGAGTATCGGCGGGAGCTCGCACCGGGGAGCTGTTTTTT
clone size: -; J gene: TRBJ2-7; D gene: TRBD1; V gene: TRBV19; CDR3 protein: CASSAPGQGTYEQYF; CDR3 DNA: TGTGCCAGTAGTGCCCCGGGACAGGGTACGTACGAGCAGTACTTC
clone size: -; J gene: TRBJ2-1; D gene: -; V gene: TRBV7-8; CDR3 protein: CASSPRGYNEQFF; CDR3 DNA: TGTGCCAGCAGCCCTCGAGGGTACAATGAGCAGTTCTTC
clone size: -; J gene: TRBJ2-3; D gene: TRBD1; V gene: TRBV5-5; CDR3 protein: CASSFQTGQGRTDTQYF; CDR3 DNA: TGTGCCAGCAGTTTCCAAACGGGACAGGGGAGAACAGATACGCAGTATTTT
clone size: -; J gene: TRBJ2-7; D gene: -; V gene: TRBV5-6; CDR3 protein: CASSTSYEQYF; CDR3 DNA: TGTGCCAGCAGCACTAGCTACGAGCAGTACTTC